This TCR beta chain came from a study of graft-versus-host responses after intestinal transplantation. Produced via immunoSEQ multiplex PCR; TCRdb's table is partial and in-frame only. The table includes about 13,000 clones, approximately 84% detected once. In this sample, this clone turned up a few times. The CDR3 extends over 13 amino acids. V was pared by 3 bases and J by 1 base, with 7 bases between. The V gene's germline CDR1 is SGHRS and CDR2 YFSETQ. This rearrangement joins TRBV5-1 to TRBJ2-5; D is uncertain. The source was PBMCs, collected after intestinal transplantation. This clonotype was obtained from a human patient who received an intestinal transplant, so some T cells may come from the graft donor. CDR3 in amino acids: CASSSRTQETQYF. The CDR3 nucleotides read TGCGCCAGCAGCTCCCGGACCCAAGAGACCCAGTACTTC.